This T cell receptor (beta chain) comes out of a study of blood T cells in healthy people across ages. As for this clonotype: No antigen is known for it.

V was clipped by 4 bases and J by 6 bases; unmatched bases: 21. This CDR3 spans 19 amino acids. The germline V gene has CDR1 SGHRS and CDR2 YFSETQ. The authors drew approximately 9 milliliters of peripheral blood from each donor. The study, taken as a whole, reports: PBMCs left unsorted prevented a conclusive naive versus antigen-experienced comparison.

Next came a second PCR, run for about 6 to 11 cycles, which used a sample-barcoded 5' primer along with a J-beta primer mix. Every sample gave at least 3 million paired-end reads containing CDR3. TCRdb re-called the 5' RACE reads with MiXCR, one entry per CDR3 protein. The table includes hundreds of thousands of distinct CDR3 sequences, more than 25% detected once. The J gene is TRBJ2-1, the V gene TRBV5-1, with 8 bases lining up with TRBD1. The specimen was blood. This sequence originates from a woman older than 75 in good health. CDR3 DNA sequence: TGCGCCAGCAGCGCAAAGACAGGCTCCGGACATACAGGGGGCAATGAGCAGTTCTTC. Residues: CASSAKTGSGHTGGNEQFF.